This T cell receptor beta chain was profiled in a study of response to subunit inactivated influenza vaccine. Regarding the study as a whole: Every seasonal influenza vaccination brings in few new T cells, the authors suggested.

TCRdb passed the RT-PCR reads through MiXCR, listing each CDR3 protein once. Among hundreds of thousands of distinct CDR3 sequences listed, 12% were seen once. There are a few counts of this clonotype. The antigen remains undetermined. V shed 7 bases and J shed 7 bases, with 11 bases lying between them. The CDR3 runs 11 residues. Germline CDR1 reads GTSNPN; CDR2 reads SVGIG (reference sequence). The chain links TRBV30 to TRBJ2-1, with D possibly being TRBD1 (6 bases). The TCR was taken from a middle-aged man who received an inactivated influenza vaccine. The sample consisted of PBMCs from blood, taken on the day of vaccination. The CDR3 reads CAYRVMNEQFF. In DNA, the CDR3 is TGTGCCTACAGGGTAATGAATGAGCAGTTCTTC.